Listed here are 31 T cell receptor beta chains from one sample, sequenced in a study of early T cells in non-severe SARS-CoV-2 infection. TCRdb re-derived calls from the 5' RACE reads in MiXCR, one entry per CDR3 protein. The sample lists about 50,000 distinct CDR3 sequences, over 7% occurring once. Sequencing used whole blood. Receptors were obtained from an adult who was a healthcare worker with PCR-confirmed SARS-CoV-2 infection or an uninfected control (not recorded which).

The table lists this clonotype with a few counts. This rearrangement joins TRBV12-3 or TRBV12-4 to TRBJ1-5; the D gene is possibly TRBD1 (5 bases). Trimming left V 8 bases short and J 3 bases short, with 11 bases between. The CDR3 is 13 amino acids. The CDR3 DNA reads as TGTGCCAGCGCGGGACGGCACAATCAGCCCCAGCATTTT. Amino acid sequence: CASAGRHNQPQHF.

Written as DNA, the CDR3 is TGTGCCAGCAGTTTTGGAGGGATAGCTAACTATGGCTACACCTTC. It yields the protein CASSFGGIANYGYTF. The chain has TRBV12-3 or TRBV12-4 and TRBJ1-2; D not certain. The CDR3 is 15 amino acids. Trimming removed 3 bases from V and 0 bases from J, with 11 bases in between.

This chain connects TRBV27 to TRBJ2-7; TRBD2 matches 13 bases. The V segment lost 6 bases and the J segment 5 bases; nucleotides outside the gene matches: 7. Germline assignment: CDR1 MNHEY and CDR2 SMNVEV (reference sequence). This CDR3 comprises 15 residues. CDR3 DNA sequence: TGTGCCAGCAGACTAGCGGGAGGGGGGAGGAACGAGCAGTACTTC. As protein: CASRLAGGGRNEQYF.

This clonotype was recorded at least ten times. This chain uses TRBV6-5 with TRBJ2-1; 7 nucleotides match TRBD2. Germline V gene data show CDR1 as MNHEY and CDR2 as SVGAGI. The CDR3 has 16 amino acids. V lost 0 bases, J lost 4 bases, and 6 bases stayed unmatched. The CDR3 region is CASSYSSTSVYNEQFF. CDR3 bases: TGTGCCAGCAGTTACTCAAGCACTAGCGTTTACAATGAGCAGTTCTTC.

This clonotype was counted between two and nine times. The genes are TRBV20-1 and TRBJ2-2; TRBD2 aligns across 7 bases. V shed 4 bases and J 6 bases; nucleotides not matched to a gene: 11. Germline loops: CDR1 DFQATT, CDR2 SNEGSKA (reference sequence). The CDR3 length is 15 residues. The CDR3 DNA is TGCAGTGCTACCACTCAAACTAGCGTAGCCGGGGAGCTGTTTTTT. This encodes CSATTQTSVAGELFF.

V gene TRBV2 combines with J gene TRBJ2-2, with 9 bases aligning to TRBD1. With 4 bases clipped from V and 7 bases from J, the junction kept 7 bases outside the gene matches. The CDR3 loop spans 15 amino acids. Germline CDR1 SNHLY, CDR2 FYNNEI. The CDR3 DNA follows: TGTGCCAGCAGTGGTTGGACAGGGGATGGCGGGGAGCTGTTTTTT. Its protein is CASSGWTGDGGELFF.

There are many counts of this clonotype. CDR3 bases: TGTGCCAGCAGTGACGGCGCCACCGGGGAGCTGTTTTTT. Encoded protein: CASSDGATGELFF. The V call is TRBV6-4, the J call TRBJ2-2; D is undetermined. V was clipped by 2 bases and J by 4 bases, with 5 bases between them. The CDR3 is 13 residues long. CDR1 is MRHNA and CDR2 is SNTAGT in the germline V gene.

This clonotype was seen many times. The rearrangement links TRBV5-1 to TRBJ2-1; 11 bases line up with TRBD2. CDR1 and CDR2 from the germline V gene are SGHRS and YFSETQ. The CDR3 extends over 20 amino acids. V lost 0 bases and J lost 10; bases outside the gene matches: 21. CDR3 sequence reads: CASSLAYDRLSGRALLEQFF. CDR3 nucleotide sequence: TGCGCCAGCAGCTTGGCTTACGACAGACTTAGCGGGAGGGCCTTGTTGGAGCAGTTCTTC.

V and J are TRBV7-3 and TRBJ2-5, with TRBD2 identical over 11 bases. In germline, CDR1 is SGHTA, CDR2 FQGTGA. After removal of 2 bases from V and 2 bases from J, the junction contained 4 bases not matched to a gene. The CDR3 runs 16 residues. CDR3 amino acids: CASSLGPSGGQETQYF. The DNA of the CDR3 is TGTGCCAGCAGCTTAGGGCCTAGCGGGGGGCAAGAGACCCAGTACTTC. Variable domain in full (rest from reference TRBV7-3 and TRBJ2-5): GAGVSQTPSNKVTEKGKYVELRCDPISGHTALYWYRQSLGQGPEFLIYFQGTGAADDSGLPNDRFFAVRPEGSVSTLKIQRTERGDSAVYLCASSLGPSGGQETQYFGPGTRLLVL.

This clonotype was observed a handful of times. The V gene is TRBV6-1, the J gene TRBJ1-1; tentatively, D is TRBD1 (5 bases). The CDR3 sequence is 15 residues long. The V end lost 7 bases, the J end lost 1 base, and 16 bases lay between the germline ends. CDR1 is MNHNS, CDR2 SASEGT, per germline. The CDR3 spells CASIPVVGGNTEAFF. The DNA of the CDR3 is TGTGCCAGCATTCCCGTTGTCGGGGGGAACACTGAAGCTTTCTTT.

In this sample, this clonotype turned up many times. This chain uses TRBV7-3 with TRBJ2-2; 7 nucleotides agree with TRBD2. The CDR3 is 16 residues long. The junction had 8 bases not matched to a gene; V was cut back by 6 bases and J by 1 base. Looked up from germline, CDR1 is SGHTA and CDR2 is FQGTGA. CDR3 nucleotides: TGTGCCAGCAGTACCGGACTAGGTTTGAACACCGGGGAGCTGTTTTTT. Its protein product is CASSTGLGLNTGELFF.

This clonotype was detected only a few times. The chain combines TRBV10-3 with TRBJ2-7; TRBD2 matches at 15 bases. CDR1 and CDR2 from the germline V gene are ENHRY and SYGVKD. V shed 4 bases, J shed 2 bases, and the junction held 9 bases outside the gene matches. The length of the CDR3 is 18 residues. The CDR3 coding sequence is TGTGCCATCAGTGGATTACCGGGACTAGCGGGGGGCCCCTACGAGCAGTACTTC. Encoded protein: CAISGLPGLAGGPYEQYF.

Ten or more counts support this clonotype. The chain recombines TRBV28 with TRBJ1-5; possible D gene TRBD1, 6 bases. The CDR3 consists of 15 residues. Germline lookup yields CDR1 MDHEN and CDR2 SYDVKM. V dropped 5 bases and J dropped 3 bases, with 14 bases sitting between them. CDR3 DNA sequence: TGTGCCAGCAGTCCCCCCGACAGGATCAATCAGCCCCAGCATTTT. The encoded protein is CASSPPDRINQPQHF. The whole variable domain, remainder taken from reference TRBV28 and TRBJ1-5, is DVKVTQSSRYLVKRTGEKVFLECVQDMDHENMFWYRQDPGLGLRLIYFSYDVKMKEKGDIPEGYSVSREKKERFSLILESASTNQTSMYLCASSPPDRINQPQHFGDGTRLSIL.

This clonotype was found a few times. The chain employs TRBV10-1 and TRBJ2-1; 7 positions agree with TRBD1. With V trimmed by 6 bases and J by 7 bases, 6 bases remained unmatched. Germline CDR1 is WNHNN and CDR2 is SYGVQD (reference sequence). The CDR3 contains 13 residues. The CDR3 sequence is CASSRTGENEQFF. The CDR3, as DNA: TGCGCCAGCAGCCGCACAGGGGAGAATGAGCAGTTCTTC.

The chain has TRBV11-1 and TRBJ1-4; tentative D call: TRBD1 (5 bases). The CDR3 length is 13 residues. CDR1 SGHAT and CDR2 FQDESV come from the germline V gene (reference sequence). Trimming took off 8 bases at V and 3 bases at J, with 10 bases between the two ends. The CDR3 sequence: CASSGTPNEKLFF. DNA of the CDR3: TGTGCCAGCTCCGGGACGCCTAATGAAAAACTGTTTTTT.

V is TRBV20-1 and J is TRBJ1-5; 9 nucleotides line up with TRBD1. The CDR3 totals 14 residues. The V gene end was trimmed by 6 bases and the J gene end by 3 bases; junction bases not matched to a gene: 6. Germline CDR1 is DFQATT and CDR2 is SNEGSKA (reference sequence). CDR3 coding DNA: TGCAGTGCCGTACGGACAGGGGACAATCAGCCCCAGCATTTT. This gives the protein CSAVRTGDNQPQHF.

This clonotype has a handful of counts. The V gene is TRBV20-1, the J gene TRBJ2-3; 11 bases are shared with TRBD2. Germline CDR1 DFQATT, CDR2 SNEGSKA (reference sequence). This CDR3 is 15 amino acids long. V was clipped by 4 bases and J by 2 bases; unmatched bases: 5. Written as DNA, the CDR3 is TGCAGTGCTAAACGACTAGCGGGGTTCACAGATACGCAGTATTTT. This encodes CSAKRLAGFTDTQYF.

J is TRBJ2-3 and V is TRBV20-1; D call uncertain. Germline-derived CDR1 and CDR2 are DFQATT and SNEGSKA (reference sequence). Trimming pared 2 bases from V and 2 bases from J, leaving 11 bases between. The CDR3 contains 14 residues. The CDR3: CSARSSLHTDTQYF. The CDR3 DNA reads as TGCAGTGCTAGATCCTCTTTGCACACAGATACGCAGTATTTT.

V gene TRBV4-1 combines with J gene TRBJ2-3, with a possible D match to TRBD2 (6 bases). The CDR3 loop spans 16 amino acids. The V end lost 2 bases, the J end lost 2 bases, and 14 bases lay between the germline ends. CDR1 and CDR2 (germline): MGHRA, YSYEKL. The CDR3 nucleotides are TGCGCCAGCAGCCAATTCGTCGGGGGAGCCACAGATACGCAGTATTTT. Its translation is CASSQFVGGATDTQYF.

The CDR3 here is CASSPTRDSYQETQYF. The DNA for the CDR3 is TGTGCCAGCAGCCCCACCCGGGACAGCTACCAAGAGACCCAGTACTTC. The rearrangement uses TRBV5-6 and TRBJ2-5, with TRBD1 matching over 7 bases. J gave up 0 bases and V 4 bases, and 9 bases lay outside the gene matches. This CDR3 spans 16 amino acids. The germline V gene has CDR1 SGHDT and CDR2 YYEEEE.

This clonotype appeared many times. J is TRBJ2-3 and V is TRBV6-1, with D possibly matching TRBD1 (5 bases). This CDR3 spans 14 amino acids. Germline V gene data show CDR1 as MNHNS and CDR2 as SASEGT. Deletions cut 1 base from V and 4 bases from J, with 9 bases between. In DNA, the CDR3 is TGTGCCAGCAGTGAAGAAGACAGCTCAGATACGCAGTATTTT. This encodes CASSEEDSSDTQYF.

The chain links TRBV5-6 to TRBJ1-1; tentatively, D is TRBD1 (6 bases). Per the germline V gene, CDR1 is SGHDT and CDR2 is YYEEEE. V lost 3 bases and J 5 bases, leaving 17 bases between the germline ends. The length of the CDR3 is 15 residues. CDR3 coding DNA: TGTGCCAGCAGCTCCGGGACATCCAGAGGGACTGAAGCTTTCTTT. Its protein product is CASSSGTSRGTEAFF. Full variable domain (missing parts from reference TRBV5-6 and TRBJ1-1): DAGVTQSPTHLIKTRGQQVTLRCSPKSGHDTVSWYQQALGQGPQFIFQYYEEEERQRGNFPDRFSGHQFPNYSSELNVNALLLGDSALYLCASSSGTSRGTEAFFGQGTRLTVV.

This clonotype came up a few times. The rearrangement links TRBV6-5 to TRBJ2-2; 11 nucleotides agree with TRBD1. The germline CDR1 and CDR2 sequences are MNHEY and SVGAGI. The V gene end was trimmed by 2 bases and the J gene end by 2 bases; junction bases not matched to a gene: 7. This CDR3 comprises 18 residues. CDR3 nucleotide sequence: TGTGCCAGCAGTTACCCCGGGACAGGGGGGCTTAACACCGGGGAGCTGTTTTTT. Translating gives CASSYPGTGGLNTGELFF.

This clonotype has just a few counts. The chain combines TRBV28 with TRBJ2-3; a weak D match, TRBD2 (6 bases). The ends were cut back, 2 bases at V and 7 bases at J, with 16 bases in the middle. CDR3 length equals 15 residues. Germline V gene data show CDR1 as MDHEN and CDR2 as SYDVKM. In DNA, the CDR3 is TGTGCCAGCAGTTTAGGTCGACTACGGGAGCATACGCAGTATTTT. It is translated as CASSLGRLREHTQYF.

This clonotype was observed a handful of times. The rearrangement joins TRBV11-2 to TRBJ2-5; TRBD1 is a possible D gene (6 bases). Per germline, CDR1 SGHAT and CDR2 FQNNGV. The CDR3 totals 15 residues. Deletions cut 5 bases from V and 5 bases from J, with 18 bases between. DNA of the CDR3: TGTGCCAGCAGCGTTACAGGGCTGATGAGTGAGACCCAGTACTTC. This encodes CASSVTGLMSETQYF.

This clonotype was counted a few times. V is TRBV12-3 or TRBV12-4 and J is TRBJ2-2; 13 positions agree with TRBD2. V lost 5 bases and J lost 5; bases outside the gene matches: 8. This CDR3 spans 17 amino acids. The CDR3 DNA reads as TGTGCCAGCAGTCTGGGACTAGCGGGAACCGGAACCGGGGAGCTGTTTTTT. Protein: CASSLGLAGTGTGELFF.

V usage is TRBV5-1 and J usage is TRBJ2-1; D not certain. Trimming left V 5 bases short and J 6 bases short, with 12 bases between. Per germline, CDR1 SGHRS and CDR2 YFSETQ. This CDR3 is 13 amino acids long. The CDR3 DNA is TGCGCCAGCAGTCTACAAGACTTCAATGAGCAGTTCTTC. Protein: CASSLQDFNEQFF.

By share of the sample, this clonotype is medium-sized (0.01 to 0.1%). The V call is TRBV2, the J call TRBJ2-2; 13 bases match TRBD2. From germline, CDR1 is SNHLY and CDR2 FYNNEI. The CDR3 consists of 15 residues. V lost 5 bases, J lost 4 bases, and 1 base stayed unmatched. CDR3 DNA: TGTGCCAGCAGTCGGACTAGCGGGAGCACCGGGGAGCTGTTTTTT. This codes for CASSRTSGSTGELFF.

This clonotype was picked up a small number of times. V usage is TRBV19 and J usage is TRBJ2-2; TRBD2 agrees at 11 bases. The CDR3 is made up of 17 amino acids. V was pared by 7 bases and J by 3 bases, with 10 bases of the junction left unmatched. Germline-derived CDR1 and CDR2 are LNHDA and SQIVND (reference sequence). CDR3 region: CASIGQLAGEYTGELFF. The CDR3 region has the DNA TGTGCCAGTATCGGCCAACTAGCGGGAGAATACACCGGGGAGCTGTTTTTT.

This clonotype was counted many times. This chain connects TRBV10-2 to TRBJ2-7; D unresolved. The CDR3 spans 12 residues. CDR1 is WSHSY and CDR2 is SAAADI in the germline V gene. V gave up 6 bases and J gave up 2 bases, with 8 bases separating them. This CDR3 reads CASRAWAYEQYF. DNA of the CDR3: TGCGCCAGCAGGGCTTGGGCCTACGAGCAGTACTTC.

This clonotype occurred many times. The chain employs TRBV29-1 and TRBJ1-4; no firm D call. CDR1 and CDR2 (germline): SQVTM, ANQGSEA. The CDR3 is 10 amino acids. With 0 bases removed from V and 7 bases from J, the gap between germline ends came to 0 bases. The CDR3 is CSVEDEKLFF. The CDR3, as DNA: TGCAGCGTTGAAGATGAAAAACTGTTTTTT.